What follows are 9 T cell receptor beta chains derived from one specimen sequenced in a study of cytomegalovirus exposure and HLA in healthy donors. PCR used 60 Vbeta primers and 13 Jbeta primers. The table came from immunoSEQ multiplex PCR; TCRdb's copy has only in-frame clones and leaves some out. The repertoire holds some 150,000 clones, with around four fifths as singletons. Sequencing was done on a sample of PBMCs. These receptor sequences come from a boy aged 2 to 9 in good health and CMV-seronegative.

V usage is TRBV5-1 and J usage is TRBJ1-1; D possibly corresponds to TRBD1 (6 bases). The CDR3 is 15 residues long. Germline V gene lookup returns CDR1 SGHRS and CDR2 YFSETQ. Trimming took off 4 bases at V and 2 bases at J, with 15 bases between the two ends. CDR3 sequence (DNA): TGCGCCAGCAGCAAAAGAGGACAGCAAAACACTGAAGCTTTCTTT. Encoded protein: CASSKRGQQNTEAFF.

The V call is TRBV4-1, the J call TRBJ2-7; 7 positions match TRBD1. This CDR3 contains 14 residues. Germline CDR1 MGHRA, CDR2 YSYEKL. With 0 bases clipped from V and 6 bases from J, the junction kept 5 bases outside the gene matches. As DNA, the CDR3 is TGCGCCAGCAGCCAAGATCCAGGACAGGCCGAGCAGTACTTC. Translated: CASSQDPGQAEQYF.

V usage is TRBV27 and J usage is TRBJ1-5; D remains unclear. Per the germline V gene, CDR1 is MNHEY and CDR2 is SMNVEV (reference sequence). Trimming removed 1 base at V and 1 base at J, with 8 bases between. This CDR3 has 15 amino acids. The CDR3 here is CASSLLAGSNQPQHF. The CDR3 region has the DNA TGTGCCAGCAGTTTATTAGCGGGGAGCAATCAGCCCCAGCATTTT.

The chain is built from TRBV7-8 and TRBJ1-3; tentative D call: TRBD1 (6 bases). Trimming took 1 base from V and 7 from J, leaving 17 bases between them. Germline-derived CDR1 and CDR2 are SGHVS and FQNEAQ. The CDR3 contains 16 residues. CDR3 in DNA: TGTGCCAGCAGCTTAGGGAGGACAGCCGGGAAGAACACCATATATTTT. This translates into CASSLGRTAGKNTIYF.

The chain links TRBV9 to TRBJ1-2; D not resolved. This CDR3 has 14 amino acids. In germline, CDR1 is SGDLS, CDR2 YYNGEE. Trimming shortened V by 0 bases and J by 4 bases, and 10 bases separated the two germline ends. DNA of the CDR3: TGTGCCAGCAGCGTAGACCAGAACCCCTATGGCTACACCTTC. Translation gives CASSVDQNPYGYTF.

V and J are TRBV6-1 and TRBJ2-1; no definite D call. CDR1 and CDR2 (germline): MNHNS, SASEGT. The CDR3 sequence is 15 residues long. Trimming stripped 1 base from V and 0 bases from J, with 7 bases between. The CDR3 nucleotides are TGTGCCAGCAGTGAAGAGCCTAGCTCCTACAATGAGCAGTTCTTC. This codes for CASSEEPSSYNEQFF.

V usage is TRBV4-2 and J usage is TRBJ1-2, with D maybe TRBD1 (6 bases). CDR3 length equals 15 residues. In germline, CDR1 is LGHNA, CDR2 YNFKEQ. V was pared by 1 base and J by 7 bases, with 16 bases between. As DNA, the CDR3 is TGTGCCAGCAGCCAAGGAAGCTGGGGGCGTAGTGGCTACACCTTC. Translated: CASSQGSWGRSGYTF.

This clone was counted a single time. DNA of the CDR3: TGTGCCAGCAGTTTATCCAGGGGTTCTGAAGCTTTCTTT. This gives the protein CASSLSRGSEAFF. The chain is built from TRBV27 and TRBJ1-1, with D possibly being TRBD1 (6 bases). The CDR3 has 13 amino acids. In germline, CDR1 is MNHEY, CDR2 SMNVEV (reference sequence). V was trimmed by 0 bases and J by 6 bases, leaving 8 bases between them.

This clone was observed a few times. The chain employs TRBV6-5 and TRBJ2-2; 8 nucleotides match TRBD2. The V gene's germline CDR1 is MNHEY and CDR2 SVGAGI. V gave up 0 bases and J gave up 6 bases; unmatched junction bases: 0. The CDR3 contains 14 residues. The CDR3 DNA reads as TGTGCCAGCAGTTACTCTAGCGGGGCCGGGGAGCTGTTTTTT. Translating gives CASSYSSGAGELFF.